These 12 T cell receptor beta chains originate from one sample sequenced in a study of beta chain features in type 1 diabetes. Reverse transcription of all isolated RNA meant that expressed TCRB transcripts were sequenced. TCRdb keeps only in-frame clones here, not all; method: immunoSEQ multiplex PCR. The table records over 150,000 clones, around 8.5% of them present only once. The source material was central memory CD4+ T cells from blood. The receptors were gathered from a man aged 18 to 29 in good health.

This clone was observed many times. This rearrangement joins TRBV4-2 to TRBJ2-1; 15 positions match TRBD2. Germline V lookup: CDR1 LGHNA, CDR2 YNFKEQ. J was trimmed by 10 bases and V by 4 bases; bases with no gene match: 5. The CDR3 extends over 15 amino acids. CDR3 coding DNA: TGTGCCAGCAGCCCGGGACTAGCGGGAGGTCACGAGCAGTTCTTC. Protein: CASSPGLAGGHEQFF.

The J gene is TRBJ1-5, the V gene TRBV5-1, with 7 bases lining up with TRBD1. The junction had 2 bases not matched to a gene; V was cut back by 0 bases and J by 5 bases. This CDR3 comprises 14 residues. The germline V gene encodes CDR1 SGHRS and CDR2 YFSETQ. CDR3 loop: CASSLGTGDQPQHF. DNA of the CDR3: TGCGCCAGCAGCTTGGGTACAGGGGATCAGCCCCAGCATTTT.

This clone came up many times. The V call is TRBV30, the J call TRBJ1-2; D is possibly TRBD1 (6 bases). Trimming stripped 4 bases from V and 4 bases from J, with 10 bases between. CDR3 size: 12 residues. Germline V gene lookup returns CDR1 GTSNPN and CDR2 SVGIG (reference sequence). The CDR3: CAWKRTVYGYTF. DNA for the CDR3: TGTGCCTGGAAACGGACAGTCTATGGCTACACCTTC.

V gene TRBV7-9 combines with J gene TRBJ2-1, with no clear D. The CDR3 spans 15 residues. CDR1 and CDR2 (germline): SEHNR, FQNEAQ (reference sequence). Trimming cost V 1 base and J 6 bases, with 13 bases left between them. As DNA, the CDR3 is TGTGCCAGCAGCTTAGAAGCTAGATTTGTCAATGAGCAGTTCTTC. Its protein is CASSLEARFVNEQFF.

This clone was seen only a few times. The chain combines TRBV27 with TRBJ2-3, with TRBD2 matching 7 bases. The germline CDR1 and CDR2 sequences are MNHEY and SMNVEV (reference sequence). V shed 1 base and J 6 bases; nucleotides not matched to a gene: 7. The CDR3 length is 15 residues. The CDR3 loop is CASSLLGGRGDTQYF. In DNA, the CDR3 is TGTGCCAGCAGTTTATTAGGCGGGAGAGGGGATACGCAGTATTTT.

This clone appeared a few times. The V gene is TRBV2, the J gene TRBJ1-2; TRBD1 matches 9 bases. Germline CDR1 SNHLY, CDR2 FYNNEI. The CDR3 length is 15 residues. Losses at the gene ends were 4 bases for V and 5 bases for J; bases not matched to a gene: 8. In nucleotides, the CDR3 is TGTGCCAGCAGTGCCGACAGGGGGGGGTCTTATGGCTACACCTTC. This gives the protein CASSADRGGSYGYTF.

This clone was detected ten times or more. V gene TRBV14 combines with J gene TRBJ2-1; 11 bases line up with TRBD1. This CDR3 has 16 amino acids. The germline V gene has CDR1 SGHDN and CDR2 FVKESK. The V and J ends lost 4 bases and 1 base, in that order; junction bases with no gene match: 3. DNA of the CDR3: TGTGCCAGCAGCCGCAGGGACAGGGGGTCCTACAATGAGCAGTTCTTC. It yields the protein CASSRRDRGSYNEQFF.

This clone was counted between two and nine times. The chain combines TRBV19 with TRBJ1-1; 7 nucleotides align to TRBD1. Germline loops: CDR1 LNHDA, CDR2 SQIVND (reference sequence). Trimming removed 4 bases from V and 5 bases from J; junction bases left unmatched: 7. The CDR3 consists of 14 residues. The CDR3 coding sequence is TGTGCCAGTAGTAGGCAGGGGGACGGAACTGAAGCTTTCTTT. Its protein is CASSRQGDGTEAFF.

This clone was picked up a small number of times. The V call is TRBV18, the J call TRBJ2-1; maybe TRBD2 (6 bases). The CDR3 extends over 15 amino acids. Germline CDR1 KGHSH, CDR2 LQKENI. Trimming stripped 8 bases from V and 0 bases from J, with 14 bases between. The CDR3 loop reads CASRAAGSSYNEQFF. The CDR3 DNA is TGTGCCAGCCGTGCAGCGGGTAGCTCCTACAATGAGCAGTTCTTC.

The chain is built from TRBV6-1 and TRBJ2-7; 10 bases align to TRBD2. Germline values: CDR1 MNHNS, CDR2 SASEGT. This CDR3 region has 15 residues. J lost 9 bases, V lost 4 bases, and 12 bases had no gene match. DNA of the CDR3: TGTGCCAGCAGTGTCGAAAGTCCTGGGACTAGCGCGCAGTACTTC. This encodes CASSVESPGTSAQYF.

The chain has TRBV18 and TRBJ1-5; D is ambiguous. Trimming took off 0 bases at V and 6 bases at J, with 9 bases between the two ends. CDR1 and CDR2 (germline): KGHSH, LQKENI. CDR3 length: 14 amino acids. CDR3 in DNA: TGTGCCAGCTCACCACCGATGGCAGGTCAGCCCCAGCATTTT. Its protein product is CASSPPMAGQPQHF.

CDR3 amino acids: CAISPGTSGRGEQFF. The CDR3, as DNA: TGTGCCATCAGCCCCGGGACTAGCGGGAGGGGTGAGCAGTTCTTC. The rearrangement uses TRBV10-3 and TRBJ2-1; the match to TRBD2 covers 16 bases. The germline CDR1 and CDR2 sequences are ENHRY and SYGVKD. V shed 6 bases and J 9 bases; nucleotides not matched to a gene: 5. The CDR3 runs to 15 residues.